Listed below are T cell receptor beta chains from one sample, sequenced in a study of blood T cell repertoires in COVID-19. Clones were read by immunoSEQ multiplex PCR, and TCRdb kept only the in-frame ones, dropping some. The sample carries 300,000 to 450,000 clones, about 85% recorded once. The sample was peripheral blood. The origin of the receptors is a woman between 18 and 29 years old with acute or convalescent COVID-19. Both conserved end residues are part of each CDR3. The order of the fields is J gene, V gene, clone size, D gene, CDR3 DNA, CDR3 protein. The D gene is left open where the match is weak. Rows may omit the clone size; those that give it use once, few, many or a size class.

TRBJ1-2	TRBV6-2/TRBV6-3	-	TRBD1	TGTGCCAGCAGTCTCCAAGGGGACAGGATGAACTATGGCTACACCTTC	CASSLQGDRMNYGYTF
TRBJ1-2	TRBV19	-	-	TGTGCCAGTAGTATTAGGTTCCAAGGGGCTCCCCATGGCTACACCTTC	CASSIRFQGAPHGYTF
TRBJ1-2	TRBV27	-	TRBD1	TGTGCCAGTTCCCCGGGACAGGGTGAGCTGAACTATGGCTACACCTTC	CASSPGQGELNYGYTF
TRBJ1-2	TRBV19	few	TRBD1	TGTGCCAGTAGTGTTTCCTTCCTACAGGGGGCAACGAACTATGGCTACACCTTC	CASSVSFLQGATNYGYTF
TRBJ1-2	TRBV7-2	-	-	TGTGCCAGCAGCCCCGGGGGGGGCTATGACTATGGCTACACCTTC	CASSPGGGYDYGYTF
TRBJ1-6	TRBV19	-	TRBD1	TGTGCCAGTAGTTGGACAGGACAGGGGTCACCCCTCCACTTT	CASSWTGQGSPLHF
TRBJ1-3	TRBV5-8	-	TRBD1	TGTGCCAGCAGCTTGCTCCGGGACAGGGAATTATTATATGGAAACACCATATATTTT	CASSLLRDRELLYGNTIYF
TRBJ2-5	TRBV6-5	-	-	TGTGCCAGCACGACAGATCAAGAGACCCAGTACTTC	CASTTDQETQYF
TRBJ1-1	TRBV28	-	-	TGTGCCAGCGGTGCAGTGAACACTGAAGCTTTCTTT	CASGAVNTEAFF
TRBJ2-1	TRBV5-4	-	-	TGTGCCAGCAGCCCTAATACTAGGGCCGGTGAGCAGTTCTTC	CASSPNTRAGEQFF
TRBJ1-2	TRBV5-6	-	TRBD1	TGTGCCAGCAGCTTCTATGGGGCCGGACAGGGAGGCTATGGCTACACCTTC	CASSFYGAGQGGYGYTF
TRBJ1-6	TRBV6-5	-	TRBD1	TGTGCCAGCAGCTACTCGGGCAGGGACAGATCACCCCTCCACTTT	CASSYSGRDRSPLHF